This TCR beta chain was captured in a study of OX40 agonist ivuxolimab in advanced cancers. Overall study results and limits: In general, CD8+ T cells held more expanded clones than CD4+ did, on average. The investigators did not determine what antigen specificity the expanded peripheral T cells had.

This clone was found a few times. Its antigen is undetermined. V lost 0 bases to trimming and J lost 5 bases, with 11 bases between them. This CDR3 spans 14 amino acids. CDR1 SGDLS and CDR2 YYNGEE come from the germline V gene. Profiling relied on immunoSEQ multiplex PCR, and the TCRdb table lists in-frame clones only, not all of them. Here the sample spans around 46,000 clones, 75% to 90% being singletons. Cycle 7 day 1, cycle 4 day 1, and baseline were the timepoints at which blood was sampled. The rearrangement uses TRBV9 and TRBJ1-1, with D unresolved. This sample comprised CD4+ or CD8+ T cells sorted from blood, obtained in a trial of the OX40 agonist ivuxolimab. The origin of this receptor is an adult with an advanced solid tumor such as melanoma, head and neck, liver or kidney cancer. This CDR3 reads CASSVGGSGTEAFF. DNA for the CDR3: TGTGCCAGCAGCGTAGGCGGGAGTGGGACTGAAGCTTTCTTT.